One sample yielded the 23 T cell receptor beta chains listed below, sequenced in a study of regulatory T cells in long-lasting Graves disease. Combining iRepertoire HTBI primers with Arm-PCR of CDR3 regions, the authors built TCR beta libraries. Each CDR3 protein is one row after TCRdb ran MiXCR on the multiplex PCR reads. Of over 650,000 distinct CDR3 sequences listed, 30% are singletons. The time point: persistent/refractory GD, antithyroid drugs over 5 years with positive TRAb. RNA isolated from PBMCs was used to make the TCR library. The specimen comprised peripheral blood mononuclear cells (PBMCs), sampled when the disease was refractory, from a patient treated with antithyroid drugs. The receptor source for this set is a female donor with Graves disease.

This chain joins TRBV27 and TRBJ1-1, with 7 bases matching TRBD1. Germline values: CDR1 MNHEY, CDR2 SMNVEV (reference sequence). V shed 1 base, J shed 6 bases, and the junction held 5 bases outside the gene matches. This CDR3 region has 14 residues. The CDR3 DNA reads TGTGCCAGCAGTTTATTCAGGGGGGCGGCTGAAGCTTTCTTT. Translation: CASSLFRGAAEAFF.

This clonotype was seen a few times. V gene TRBV14 combines with J gene TRBJ2-7; 9 nucleotides agree with TRBD2. This CDR3 region has 16 residues. In germline, CDR1 is SGHDN, CDR2 FVKESK. The V segment lost 0 bases and the J segment 2 bases; nucleotides outside the gene matches: 5. CDR3 nucleotide sequence: TGTGCCAGCAGCCAAGATCGGGCTAGCGGGACCTACGAGCAGTACTTC. Its translation is CASSQDRASGTYEQYF.

This clonotype was detected a few times. The rearrangement uses TRBV2 and TRBJ1-5; the D is unclear. In germline, CDR1 is SNHLY, CDR2 FYNNEI. This CDR3 is 16 amino acids long. V was shortened by 3 bases and J by 2 bases, with 14 bases between the two germline ends. The CDR3 region is CASSDAGGLGNQPQHF. CDR3 DNA: TGTGCCAGCAGTGACGCGGGAGGGCTGGGCAATCAGCCCCAGCATTTT. The full variable domain, rest sourced from reference TRBV2 and TRBJ1-5, is EPEVTQTPSHQVTQMGQEVILRCVPISNHLYFYWYRQILGQKVEFLVSFYNNEISEKSEIFDDQFSVERPDGSNFTLKIRSTKLEDSAMYFCASSDAGGLGNQPQHFGDGTRLSIL.

V is TRBV6-5 and J is TRBJ1-5; tentatively, D is TRBD1 (5 bases). Per the germline V gene, CDR1 is MNHEY and CDR2 is SVGAGI. The V end was cut by 2 bases, the J end by 5 bases, with 16 bases between. The length of the CDR3 is 16 residues. The CDR3 DNA sequence: TGTGCCAGCAGTTACGACAACCGGGACTCATATCAGCCCCAGCATTTT. It specifies CASSYDNRDSYQPQHF.

This clonotype came up many times. The chain couples TRBV28 to TRBJ1-1, with D perhaps TRBD1 (5 bases). Trimming took off 4 bases at V and 1 base at J, with 7 bases between the two ends. Germline CDR1 reads MDHEN; CDR2 reads SYDVKM. The length of the CDR3 is 13 residues. The CDR3 sequence is CASSSGWNTEAFF. CDR3 DNA: TGTGCCAGCAGTTCAGGGTGGAACACTGAAGCTTTCTTT. Combining the CDR3 with reference TRBV28 and TRBJ1-1 gives the whole variable domain DVKVTQSSRYLVKRTGEKVFLECVQDMDHENMFWYRQDPGLGLRLIYFSYDVKMKEKGDIPEGYSVSREKKERFSLILESASTNQTSMYLCASSSGWNTEAFFGQGTRLTVV.

The chain is built from TRBV5-5 and TRBJ1-1, with D unresolved. CDR1 and CDR2 from the germline V gene are SGHKS and YYEKEE (reference sequence). With 9 bases removed from V and 0 bases from J, the gap between germline ends came to 12 bases. The CDR3 runs to 13 residues. The CDR3 nucleotides are TGTGCCACTTTTGCAGACATGAACACTGAAGCTTTCTTT. It specifies CATFADMNTEAFF.

This clonotype appeared many times. The chain carries TRBV28 and TRBJ1-2; no definite D call. Trimming took 5 bases from V and 1 from J, leaving 11 bases between them. Per germline, CDR1 MDHEN and CDR2 SYDVKM. This CDR3 is built from 14 residues. The CDR3 spells CASSPGRYNYGYTF. The CDR3 bases are TGTGCCAGCAGTCCGGGCCGTTATAACTATGGCTACACCTTC.

The chain has TRBV19 and TRBJ1-1; perhaps TRBD1 as D (6 bases). The V end lost 7 bases, the J end lost 1 base, and 10 bases lay between the germline ends. The CDR3 runs to 13 residues. Looked up from germline, CDR1 is LNHDA and CDR2 is SQIVND (reference sequence). CDR3 DNA sequence: TGTGCCAGTAAAAAGGGACAGAACACTGAAGCTTTCTTT. Amino acids: CASKKGQNTEAFF.

V is TRBV6-1 and J is TRBJ1-6; TRBD1 might be the D (5 bases). CDR3 length: 15 amino acids. V lost 1 base, J lost 7 bases, and 11 bases lay in between. The germline gives CDR1 MNHNS, CDR2 SASEGT. The CDR3 sequence is CASSEDRGRNSPLHF. The CDR3 nucleotides read TGTGCCAGCAGTGAAGATCGGGGGAGGAATTCACCCCTCCACTTT.

The chain employs TRBV12-3 or TRBV12-4 and TRBJ1-5; D is ambiguous. The CDR3 extends over 13 amino acids. Trimming stripped 5 bases from V and 6 bases from J, with 11 bases between. The CDR3 sequence is CASSPVWGQPQHF. The DNA for the CDR3 is TGTGCCAGCAGTCCCGTTTGGGGTCAGCCCCAGCATTTT.

The chain recombines TRBV6-1 with TRBJ1-1; D gene ambiguous. Germline CDR1 and CDR2: MNHNS and SASEGT. This CDR3 comprises 15 residues. Trimming left V 1 base short and J 6 bases short, with 15 bases between. Here the CDR3 reads CASSEGPAWVAEAFF. The CDR3 bases are TGTGCCAGCAGTGAAGGTCCAGCCTGGGTGGCTGAAGCTTTCTTT.

A single count supports this clonotype. J is TRBJ2-6 and V is TRBV6-1; 9 bases are shared with TRBD1. The germline gives CDR1 MNHNS, CDR2 SASEGT. J was trimmed by 5 bases and V by 6 bases; bases with no gene match: 5. The CDR3 has 15 residues. CDR3 coding DNA: TGTGCCAGCAGGGACAGGGGAGTTCGGGCCAACGTCCTGACTTTC. Translated: CASRDRGVRANVLTF.

Ten or more counts support this clonotype. The CDR3 spells CASSYSPKPDYGYTF. CDR3 nucleotide sequence: TGTGCCAGCAGTTACAGCCCCAAACCCGACTATGGCTACACCTTC. The chain uses TRBV6-5 and TRBJ1-2; D is ambiguous. The V and J ends lost 2 bases and 3 bases respectively, with 13 bases between them. The CDR3 consists of 15 residues. CDR1 and CDR2 (germline): MNHEY, SVGAGI.

This sequence joins TRBV27 and TRBJ2-7; a weak D match, TRBD1 (6 bases). The CDR3 covers 16 residues. CDR1 is MNHEY, CDR2 SMNVEV, per germline (reference sequence). V was trimmed by 5 bases and J by 4 bases, leaving 21 bases between them. CDR3 amino acids: CASSTMGQVEMYEQYF. The CDR3 DNA follows: TGTGCCAGCAGTACCATGGGACAAGTGGAAATGTACGAGCAGTACTTC.

This clonotype was seen ten or more times. The CDR3 bases are TGTGCCAGCAGTGAAGGGGGAGGGGCTCCTAACTATGGCTACACCTTC. It encodes CASSEGGGAPNYGYTF. The chain uses TRBV2 and TRBJ1-2; a possible D gene is TRBD1 (5 bases). Trimming removed 1 base from V and 0 bases from J, with 12 bases in between. The CDR3 runs 16 residues. CDR1 and CDR2 from the germline V gene are SNHLY and FYNNEI.

The chain links TRBV7-9 to TRBJ1-5; no definite D call. The V and J ends lost 5 bases and 6 bases respectively, with 8 bases between them. Per germline, CDR1 SEHNR and CDR2 FQNEAQ (reference sequence). This CDR3 region has 12 residues. In nucleotides, the CDR3 is TGTGCCAGCAGCAGGGATATTCAGCCCCAGCATTTT. It encodes CASSRDIQPQHF.

The sample holds many counts of this clonotype. This sequence joins TRBV11-2 and TRBJ1-2; D is undetermined. The germline gives CDR1 SGHAT, CDR2 FQNNGV. V lost 0 bases, J lost 8 bases, and 13 bases lay in between. The CDR3 sequence is 14 residues long. In DNA, the CDR3 is TGTGCCAGCAGCTTAGACTACTGGGCTCAGGGCTACACCTTC. Protein sequence: CASSLDYWAQGYTF.

V usage is TRBV29-1 and J usage is TRBJ2-7, with unresolved D. This CDR3 is built from 11 residues. V lost 4 bases and J lost 4, with 8 bases in between. In germline, CDR1 is SQVTM, CDR2 ANQGSEA. The CDR3, as DNA: TGCAGCGTTGGGGTAGATTACGAGCAGTACTTC. Translated, it gives CSVGVDYEQYF.

This clonotype occurred a few times. The chain links TRBV28 to TRBJ1-2; 7 nucleotides match TRBD1. The CDR3 contains 12 residues. Germline values: CDR1 MDHEN, CDR2 SYDVKM. With 7 bases clipped from V and 8 bases from J, the junction kept 7 bases outside the gene matches. DNA for the CDR3: TGTGCCAGCAACGACAGGGTTTTGGGCTACACCTTC. Encoded protein: CASNDRVLGYTF.

This clonotype appeared many times. The J gene is TRBJ1-1, the V gene TRBV2; D might be TRBD1 (6 bases). Germline V gene sequence: CDR1 SNHLY, CDR2 FYNNEI. The CDR3 is 13 amino acids. Between the trimmed V and J ends, which lost 8 bases and 5 bases, there was a span of 15 bases. The CDR3 nucleotides are TGTGCCAGCCTAACAGGGCCGAAGACTGAAGCTTTCTTT. Its translation is CASLTGPKTEAFF. The complete variable domain, with remaining parts taken from reference TRBV2 and TRBJ1-1, reads EPEVTQTPSHQVTQMGQEVILRCVPISNHLYFYWYRQILGQKVEFLVSFYNNEISEKSEIFDDQFSVERPDGSNFTLKIRSTKLEDSAMYFCASLTGPKTEAFFGQGTRLTVV.

The chain couples TRBV4-1 to TRBJ1-6; D is undetermined. Germline CDR1 and CDR2: MGHRA and YSYEKL. V shed 1 base and J shed 10 bases, with 11 bases lying between them. This CDR3 is 14 amino acids long. The CDR3 bases are TGCGCCAGCAGCCAAGTAGGTCCAAGATCACCCCTCCACTTT. Its protein is CASSQVGPRSPLHF.

This chain connects TRBV18 to TRBJ1-2, with 8 positions matching TRBD1. Germline V CDR1 and CDR2: KGHSH, LQKENI. V trimming: 0 bases; J trimming: 1 base; junction bases outside the gene matches: 1. The CDR3 has 15 amino acids. As DNA, the CDR3 is TGTGCCAGCTCACCACCGACAGGGGTTAACTATGGCTACACCTTC. It translates to CASSPPTGVNYGYTF. Filled out from reference TRBV18 and TRBJ1-2, the complete variable domain reads NAGVMQNPRHLVRRRGQEARLRCSPMKGHSHVYWYRQLPEEGLKFMVYLQKENIIDESGMPKERFSAEFPKEGPSILRIQQVVRGDSAAYFCASSPPTGVNYGYTFGSGTRLTVV.

This clonotype has at least ten counts. CDR3 in amino acids: CASSFTGALHGYTF. The CDR3 DNA follows: TGTGCCAGCAGTTTTACAGGGGCCCTCCATGGCTACACCTTC. This chain uses TRBV27 with TRBJ1-2, with 7 bases that match TRBD1. The ends lost 3 bases at V and 6 bases at J; junction bases unmatched: 7. The CDR3 runs to 14 residues. In germline, CDR1 is MNHEY, CDR2 SMNVEV (reference sequence).